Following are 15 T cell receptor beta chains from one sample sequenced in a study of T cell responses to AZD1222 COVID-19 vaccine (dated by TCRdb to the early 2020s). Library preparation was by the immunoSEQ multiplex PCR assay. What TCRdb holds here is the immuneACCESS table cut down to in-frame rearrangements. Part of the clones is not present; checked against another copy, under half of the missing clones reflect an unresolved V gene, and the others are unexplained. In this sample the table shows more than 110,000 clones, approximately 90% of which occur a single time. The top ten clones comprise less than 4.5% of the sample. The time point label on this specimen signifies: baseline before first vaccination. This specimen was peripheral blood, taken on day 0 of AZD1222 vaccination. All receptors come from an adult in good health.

As DNA, the CDR3 is TGCGCCAGCAGCCACCGAACCGGGACCCGTGCCTACGAGCAGTACTTC. This codes for CASSHRTGTRAYEQYF. This rearrangement joins TRBV5-1 to TRBJ2-7, with D possibly being TRBD1 or TRBD2 (5 bases each). The V gene lost 4 bases and the J gene lost 2 bases, with 19 bases spanning the gap. The V gene's germline CDR1 is SGHRS and CDR2 YFSETQ. CDR3 length: 16 residues.

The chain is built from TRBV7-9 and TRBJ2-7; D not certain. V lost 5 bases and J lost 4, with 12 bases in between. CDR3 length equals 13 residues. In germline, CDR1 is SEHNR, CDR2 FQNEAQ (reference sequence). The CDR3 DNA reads TGTGCCAGCAGCCACGGCTCGGATTACGAGCAGTACTTC. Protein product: CASSHGSDYEQYF.

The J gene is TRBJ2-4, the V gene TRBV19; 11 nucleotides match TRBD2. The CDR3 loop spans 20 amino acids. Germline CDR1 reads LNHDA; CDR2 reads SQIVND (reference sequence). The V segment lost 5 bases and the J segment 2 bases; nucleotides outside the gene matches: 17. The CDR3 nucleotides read TGTGCCAGTAGTGCCGACTTAGCGGGAGGGCTGCGACAAACCAAAAACATTCAGTACTTC. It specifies CASSADLAGGLRQTKNIQYF.

CDR3 DNA: TGTGCCAGCAGTCTCCGGCGGACCCCGAACACCGGGGAGCTGTTTTTT. Translated: CASSLRRTPNTGELFF. The chain uses TRBV5-4 and TRBJ2-2; no clear D gene. This CDR3 region has 16 residues. The V end was cut by 5 bases, the J end by 0 bases, with 14 bases between. Germline CDR1 reads SGHNT; CDR2 reads YYREEE (reference sequence).

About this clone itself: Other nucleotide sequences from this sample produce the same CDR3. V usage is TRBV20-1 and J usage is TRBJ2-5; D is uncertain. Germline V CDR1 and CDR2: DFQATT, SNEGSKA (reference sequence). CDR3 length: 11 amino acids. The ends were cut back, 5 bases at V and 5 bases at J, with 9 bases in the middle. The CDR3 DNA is TGCAGTGCTCCGTTGGGTGAGACCCAGTACTTC. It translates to CSAPLGETQYF.

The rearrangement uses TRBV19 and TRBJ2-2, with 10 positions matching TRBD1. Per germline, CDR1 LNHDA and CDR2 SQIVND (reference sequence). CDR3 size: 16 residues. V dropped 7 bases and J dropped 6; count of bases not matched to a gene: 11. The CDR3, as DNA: TGTGCCAGTAACCCTGCCCGGGACAGGGGTCCCGGGGAGCTGTTTTTT. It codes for CASNPARDRGPGELFF.

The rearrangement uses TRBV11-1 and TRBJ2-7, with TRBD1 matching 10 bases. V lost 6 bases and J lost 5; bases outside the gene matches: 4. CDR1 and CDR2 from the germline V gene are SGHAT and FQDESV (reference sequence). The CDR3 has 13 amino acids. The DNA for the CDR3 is TGTGCCAGCAGGGGGACAGGGGCAAACGAGCAGTACTTC. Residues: CASRGTGANEQYF.

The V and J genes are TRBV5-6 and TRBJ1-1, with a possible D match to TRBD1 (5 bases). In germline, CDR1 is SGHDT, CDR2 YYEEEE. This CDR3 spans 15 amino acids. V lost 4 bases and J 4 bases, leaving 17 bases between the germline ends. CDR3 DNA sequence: TGTGCCAGCAGCCCGCAGAGGGGCCGGATCACTGAAGCTTTCTTT. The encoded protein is CASSPQRGRITEAFF.

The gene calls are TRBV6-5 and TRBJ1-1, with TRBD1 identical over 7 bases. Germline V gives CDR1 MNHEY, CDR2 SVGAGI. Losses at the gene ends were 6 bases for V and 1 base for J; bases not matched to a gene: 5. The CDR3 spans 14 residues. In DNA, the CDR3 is TGTGCCAGCAGCCGGACAGGATGGAACACTGAAGCTTTCTTT. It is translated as CASSRTGWNTEAFF.

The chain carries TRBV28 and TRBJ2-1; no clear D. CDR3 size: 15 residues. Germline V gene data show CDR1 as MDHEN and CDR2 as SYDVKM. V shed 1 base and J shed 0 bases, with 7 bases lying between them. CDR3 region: CASSLSRSSYNEQFF. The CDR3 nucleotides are TGTGCCAGCAGTTTATCGCGGAGCTCCTACAATGAGCAGTTCTTC.

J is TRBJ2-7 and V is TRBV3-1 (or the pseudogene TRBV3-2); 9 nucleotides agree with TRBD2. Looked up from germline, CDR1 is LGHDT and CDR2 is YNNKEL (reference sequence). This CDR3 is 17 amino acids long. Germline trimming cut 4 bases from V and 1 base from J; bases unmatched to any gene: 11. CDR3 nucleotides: TGTGCCAGCAGCCCTCGATATAGCGGGAGCCATTCCTACGAGCAGTACTTC. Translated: CASSPRYSGSHSYEQYF.

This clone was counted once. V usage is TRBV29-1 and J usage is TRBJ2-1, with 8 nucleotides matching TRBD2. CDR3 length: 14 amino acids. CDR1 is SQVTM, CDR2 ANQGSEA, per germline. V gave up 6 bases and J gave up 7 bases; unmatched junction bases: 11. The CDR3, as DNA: TGCAGCGTCGCGGGGGGCGGGAGGTCGAATGAGCAGTTCTTC. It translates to CSVAGGGRSNEQFF.

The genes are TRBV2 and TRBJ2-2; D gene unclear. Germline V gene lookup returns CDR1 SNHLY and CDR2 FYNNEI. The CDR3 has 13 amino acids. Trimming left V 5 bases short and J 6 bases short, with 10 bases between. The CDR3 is CASSPLKAGELFF. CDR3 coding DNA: TGTGCCAGCAGTCCCCTTAAGGCCGGGGAGCTGTTTTTT. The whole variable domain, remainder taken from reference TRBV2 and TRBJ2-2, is EPEVTQTPSHQVTQMGQEVILRCVPISNHLYFYWYRQILGQKVEFLVSFYNNEISEKSEIFDDQFSVERPDGSNFTLKIRSTKLEDSAMYFCASSPLKAGELFFGEGSRLTVL.

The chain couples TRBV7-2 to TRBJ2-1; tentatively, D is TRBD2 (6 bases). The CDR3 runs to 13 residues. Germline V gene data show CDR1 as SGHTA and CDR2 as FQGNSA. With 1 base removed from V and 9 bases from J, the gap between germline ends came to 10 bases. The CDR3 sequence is CASSLDSTSEQFF. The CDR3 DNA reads TGTGCCAGCAGCTTAGACTCGACTAGTGAGCAGTTCTTC.

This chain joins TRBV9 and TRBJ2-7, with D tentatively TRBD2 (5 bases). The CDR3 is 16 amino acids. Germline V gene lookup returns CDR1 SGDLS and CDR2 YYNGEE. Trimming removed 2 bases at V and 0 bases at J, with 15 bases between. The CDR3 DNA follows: TGTGCCAGCAGCGTGGACCCTGTCGGGATCTCCTACGAGCAGTACTTC. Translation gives CASSVDPVGISYEQYF. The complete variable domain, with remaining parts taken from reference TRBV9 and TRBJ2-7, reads DSGVTQTPKHLITATGQRVTLRCSPRSGDLSVYWYQQSLDQGLQFLIQYYNGEERAKGNILERFSAQQFPDLHSELNLSSLELGDSALYFCASSVDPVGISYEQYFGPGTRLTVT.